Listed here are 11 T cell receptor beta chains from one sample, sequenced in a study of T-cell memory formation after mild COVID-19. TCRdb re-derived calls from the 5' RACE reads in MiXCR, one entry per CDR3 protein. The table includes just over 400,000 distinct CDR3 sequences, about 22% detected once. The sequencing sample was made of PBMCs or a T cell subset sorted from them (not recorded which). These receptors were obtained from an adult woman who had mild COVID-19 (a few samples of this study predate the infection). Cell type and time point are not known.

The rearrangement links TRBV24-1 to TRBJ2-3; 7 nucleotides line up with TRBD1. Germline assignment: CDR1 KGHDR and CDR2 SFDVKD. J gave up 4 bases and V 3 bases, and 6 bases lay outside the gene matches. This CDR3 contains 15 residues. The CDR3 region is CATSDPKGASDTQYF. In nucleotides, the CDR3 is TGTGCCACCAGTGATCCCAAGGGGGCCTCAGATACGCAGTATTTT.

CDR3 nucleotide sequence: TGTGCCAGCAGCTTAGTGGGTGGGCCTCCCAACATTCAGTACTTC. It translates to CASSLVGGPPNIQYF. V usage is TRBV11-2 and J usage is TRBJ2-4; D is unresolved. CDR1 and CDR2 from the germline V gene are SGHAT and FQNNGV. Trimming pared 1 base from V and 7 bases from J, leaving 14 bases between. The CDR3 spans 15 residues.

This clonotype occurred a few times. This sequence joins TRBV7-9 and TRBJ2-3, with 9 bases that match TRBD2. The CDR3 length is 14 residues. Germline lookup yields CDR1 SEHNR and CDR2 FQNEAQ (reference sequence). The ends lost 3 bases at V and 6 bases at J; junction bases unmatched: 4. The CDR3 region has the DNA TGTGCCAGCAGCTTCAGCGGGAGGTGGGATACGCAGTATTTT. This sequence encodes CASSFSGRWDTQYF.

This clonotype was counted only a few times. The chain is built from TRBV12-3 or TRBV12-4 and TRBJ2-3; TRBD2 might be the D (6 bases). The CDR3 loop spans 17 amino acids. V was pared by 8 bases and J by 0 bases, with 21 bases between. In DNA, the CDR3 is TGTGCCAGCCACGCCCCGCGGGGAGACCTTAGCACAGATACGCAGTATTTT. As protein: CASHAPRGDLSTDTQYF.

In this sample, this clonotype turned up a few times. The rearrangement uses TRBV24-1 and TRBJ2-5; possibly TRBD1 for D (6 bases). Trimming shortened V by 4 bases and J by 4 bases, and 15 bases separated the two germline ends. Germline CDR1 KGHDR, CDR2 SFDVKD. There are 15 residues in the CDR3. The chain's CDR3 is CATSEFRGQGETQYF. The CDR3 DNA reads as TGTGCCACCAGTGAATTCCGGGGACAAGGAGAGACCCAGTACTTC.

This chain connects TRBV18 to TRBJ2-1; D possibly corresponds to TRBD2 (5 bases). The germline CDR1 and CDR2 sequences are KGHSH and LQKENI. Between the trimmed V and J ends, which lost 5 bases and 7 bases, there was a span of 9 bases. The CDR3 extends over 12 amino acids. CDR3 coding DNA: TGTGCCAGCTCAACCGAGGGAAATGAGCAGTTCTTC. It specifies CASSTEGNEQFF. The complete variable domain, with remaining parts taken from reference TRBV18 and TRBJ2-1, reads NAGVMQNPRHLVRRRGQEARLRCSPMKGHSHVYWYRQLPEEGLKFMVYLQKENIIDESGMPKERFSAEFPKEGPSILRIQQVVRGDSAAYFCASSTEGNEQFFGPGTRLTVL.

The chain links TRBV2 to TRBJ2-5; 11 bases match TRBD2. The CDR3 is 16 amino acids. V was clipped by 6 bases and J by 4 bases; unmatched bases: 10. From germline, CDR1 is SNHLY and CDR2 FYNNEI. The CDR3 DNA sequence: TGTGCCAGCAGCCCATTACTAGCGGGAGTCGGAGAGACCCAGTACTTC. This codes for CASSPLLAGVGETQYF.

The chain couples TRBV9 to TRBJ2-5; 8 bases map to TRBD2. Germline assignment: CDR1 SGDLS and CDR2 YYNGEE. The CDR3 has 14 amino acids. After removal of 4 bases from V and 2 bases from J, the junction contained 4 bases not matched to a gene. In DNA, the CDR3 is TGTGCCAGCAGCACGGGGGGGCTTCAAGAGACCCAGTACTTC. This codes for CASSTGGLQETQYF.

This clonotype was seen more than once but under ten times. The CDR3 DNA is TGTGCCATCAGTGAGTCCGAAGTCCCCCCAGAGACCCAGTACTTC. Translation: CAISESEVPPETQYF. The rearrangement joins TRBV10-3 to TRBJ2-5; D call uncertain. Germline assignment: CDR1 ENHRY and CDR2 SYGVKD. The CDR3 has 15 amino acids. Trimming took off 0 bases at V and 4 bases at J, with 12 bases between the two ends.

The chain has TRBV15 and TRBJ2-5; D is possibly TRBD2 (5 bases). Germline V gene data show CDR1 as LNHNV and CDR2 as YYDKDF (reference sequence). This CDR3 is built from 14 residues. Trimming cost V 1 base and J 4 bases, with 10 bases left between them. Here the CDR3 DNA reads TGTGCCACCAGCAGAGGAGGGATACGAGAGACCCAGTACTTC. It codes for CATSRGGIRETQYF.

This clonotype has only a few counts. The chain joins TRBV29-1 to TRBJ2-3; the match to TRBD2 covers 7 bases. Germline values: CDR1 SQVTM, CDR2 ANQGSEA. The CDR3 is made up of 13 amino acids. V shed 4 bases and J 3 bases; nucleotides not matched to a gene: 4. The chain's CDR3 is CSVGGGMTDTQYF. CDR3 sequence (DNA): TGCAGCGTTGGGGGGGGTATGACAGATACGCAGTATTTT.